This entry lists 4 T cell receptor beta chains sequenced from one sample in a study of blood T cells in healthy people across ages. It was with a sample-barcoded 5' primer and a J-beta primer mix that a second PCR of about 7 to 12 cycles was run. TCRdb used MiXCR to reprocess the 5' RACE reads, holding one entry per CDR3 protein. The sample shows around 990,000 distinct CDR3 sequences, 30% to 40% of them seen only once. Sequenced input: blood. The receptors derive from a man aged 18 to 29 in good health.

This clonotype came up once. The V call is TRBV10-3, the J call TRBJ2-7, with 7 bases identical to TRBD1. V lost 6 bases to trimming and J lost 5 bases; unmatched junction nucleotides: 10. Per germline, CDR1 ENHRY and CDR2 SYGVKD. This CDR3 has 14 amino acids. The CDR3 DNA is TGTGCCATCAGCGCGACAGGGAAGGGTCACGAGCAGTACTTC. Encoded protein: CAISATGKGHEQYF.

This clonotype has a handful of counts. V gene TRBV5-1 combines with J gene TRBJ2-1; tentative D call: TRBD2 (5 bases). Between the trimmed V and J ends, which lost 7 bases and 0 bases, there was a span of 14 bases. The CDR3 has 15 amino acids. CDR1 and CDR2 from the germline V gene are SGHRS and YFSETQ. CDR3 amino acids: CASQDLPNSYNEQFF. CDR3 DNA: TGCGCCAGCCAGGACTTGCCCAACTCCTACAATGAGCAGTTCTTC. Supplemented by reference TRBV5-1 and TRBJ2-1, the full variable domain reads KAGVTQTPRYLIKTRGQQVTLSCSPISGHRSVSWYQQTPGQGLQFLFEYFSETQRNKGNFPGRFSGRQFSNSRSEMNVSTLELGDSALYLCASQDLPNSYNEQFFGPGTRLTVL.

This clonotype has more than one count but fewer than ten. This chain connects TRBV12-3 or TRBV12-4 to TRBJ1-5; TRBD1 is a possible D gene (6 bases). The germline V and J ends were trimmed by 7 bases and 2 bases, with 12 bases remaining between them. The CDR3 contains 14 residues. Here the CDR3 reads CASKGGKGNQPQHF. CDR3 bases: TGTGCCAGCAAGGGGGGCAAGGGCAATCAGCCCCAGCATTTT.

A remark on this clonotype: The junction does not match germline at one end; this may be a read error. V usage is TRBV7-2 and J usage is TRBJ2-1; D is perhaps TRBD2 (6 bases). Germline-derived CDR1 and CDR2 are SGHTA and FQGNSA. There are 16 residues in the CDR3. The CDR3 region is CASTLLVGSSYNGQFF. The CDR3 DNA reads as TGTGCCAGCACCCTCCTAGTCGGGAGCTCCTACAATGGGCAGTTCTTC.